These 17 T cell receptor beta chains originate from one sample sequenced in a study of shared clonotypes between healthy human individuals. The repertoire was sequenced with immunoSEQ multiplex PCR; TCRdb's copy has only in-frame clones and lacks some. The data hold 2 million to 2.5 million clones, with 90% to 96% observed a single time. The material sequenced was naive CD4+ T cells sorted from blood. Sample subset: CD45RA+ positively selected. These receptors originate from a man between 18 and 29 years old in good health.

The chain links TRBV6-5 to TRBJ1-6; D gene unclear. Trimming cost V 2 bases and J 7 bases, with 15 bases left between them. Looked up from germline, CDR1 is MNHEY and CDR2 is SVGAGI. This CDR3 is 16 amino acids long. The CDR3 is CASSYTQQTSNSPLHF. CDR3 nucleotide sequence: TGTGCCAGCAGTTACACTCAACAGACTTCGAATTCACCCCTCCACTTT.

This chain uses TRBV2 with TRBJ2-3; D is uncertain. The CDR3 spans 12 residues. Trimming took off 7 bases at V and 5 bases at J, with 10 bases between the two ends. Germline V gene sequence: CDR1 SNHLY, CDR2 FYNNEI. The CDR3 nucleotides are TGTGCCAGCAACCCACTCGGAGATACGCAGTATTTT. Amino acid sequence: CASNPLGDTQYF.

CDR3 protein: CASSVAEAGNSPLHF. The CDR3 bases are TGTGCCAGCAGCGTAGCTGAAGCAGGGAATTCACCCCTCCACTTT. The gene calls are TRBV9 and TRBJ1-6, with D perhaps TRBD1 (5 bases). V shed 0 bases and J shed 7 bases, with 11 bases lying between them. CDR1 is SGDLS and CDR2 is YYNGEE in the germline V gene. This CDR3 comprises 15 residues.

This clone has just one count. This chain joins TRBV15 and TRBJ1-6, with D uncertain. This CDR3 region has 13 residues. From germline, CDR1 is LNHNV and CDR2 YYDKDF (reference sequence). The ends were cut back, 1 base at V and 10 bases at J, with 8 bases in the middle. The CDR3 nucleotides read TGTGCCACCAGCAGAGTAGAAAAATCACCCCTCCACTTT. Translating gives CATSRVEKSPLHF.

The chain combines TRBV30 with TRBJ2-1; 9 bases agree with TRBD2. The CDR3 extends over 13 amino acids. Germline V lookup: CDR1 GTSNPN, CDR2 SVGIG (reference sequence). V lost 1 base to trimming and J lost 12 bases; unmatched junction nucleotides: 7. In DNA, the CDR3 is TGTGCCTGGAGTGAAATAGCGGGGGTCGCGCAGTTCTTC. Translation gives CAWSEIAGVAQFF.

This sequence joins TRBV7-9 and TRBJ1-2; D is undetermined. Germline V gives CDR1 SEHNR, CDR2 FQNEAQ (reference sequence). The germline V and J ends were trimmed by 0 bases and 8 bases, with 13 bases remaining between them. The CDR3 has 14 residues. The CDR3 protein is CASSLAARGGGYTF. CDR3 DNA sequence: TGTGCCAGCAGCTTAGCGGCCCGGGGTGGGGGCTACACCTTC.

This chain uses TRBV5-1 with TRBJ1-3, with a tentative D call TRBD1 (6 bases). Trimming stripped 0 bases from V and 0 bases from J, with 16 bases between. Germline V gives CDR1 SGHRS, CDR2 YFSETQ. This CDR3 comprises 18 residues. The CDR3 here is CASSLVPQGTSSGNTIYF. The CDR3 DNA reads as TGCGCCAGCAGCTTGGTCCCCCAGGGGACAAGCTCTGGAAACACCATATATTTT.

The chain carries TRBV7-9 and TRBJ1-2; D call uncertain. In germline, CDR1 is SEHNR, CDR2 FQNEAQ (reference sequence). The V end was cut by 1 base, the J end by 0 bases, with 9 bases between. This CDR3 has 15 residues. The CDR3 loop is CASSLVRAANYGYTF. The CDR3 nucleotides are TGTGCCAGCAGCTTAGTGCGGGCAGCTAACTATGGCTACACCTTC.

The J gene is TRBJ1-2, the V gene TRBV6-1, with D uncertain. Trimming removed 0 bases from V and 0 bases from J, with 5 bases in between. This CDR3 has 14 residues. In germline, CDR1 is MNHNS, CDR2 SASEGT. CDR3 DNA: TGTGCCAGCAGTGAAGCGCGAGCTAACTATGGCTACACCTTC. Translating it yields CASSEARANYGYTF.

The chain uses TRBV28 and TRBJ2-2, with 14 nucleotides matching TRBD2. This CDR3 has 16 residues. Germline V CDR1 and CDR2: MDHEN, SYDVKM. Trimming removed 6 bases from V and 7 bases from J; junction bases left unmatched: 7. The CDR3 sequence: CASSQTSGGANGELFF. CDR3 coding DNA: TGTGCCAGCAGCCAGACTAGCGGGGGGGCTAACGGGGAGCTGTTTTTT.

This chain joins TRBV7-9 and TRBJ2-1; a weak D match, TRBD2 (7 bases). The CDR3 is 15 residues long. The germline CDR1 and CDR2 sequences are SEHNR and FQNEAQ (reference sequence). V dropped 6 bases and J dropped 0 bases, with 12 bases sitting between them. The CDR3 reads CASSYGGHSYNEQFF. CDR3 DNA sequence: TGTGCCAGCAGTTACGGGGGGCACTCCTACAATGAGCAGTTCTTC.

V is TRBV12-5 and J is TRBJ2-1; 9 bases line up with TRBD1. This CDR3 has 17 amino acids. CDR1 and CDR2 (germline): LGHNT, FRNRAP. The J segment lost 5 bases and the V segment lost 6 bases, leaving 14 bases of the junction unmatched. The CDR3 DNA sequence: TGTGCTAGTGGGCCTACCTCCGGGACAGGGTATGACAATGAGCAGTTCTTC. This gives the protein CASGPTSGTGYDNEQFF.

The chain has TRBV7-6 and TRBJ2-3, with TRBD2 matching 8 bases. V trimming: 1 base; J trimming: 4 bases; junction bases outside the gene matches: 7. The CDR3 has 16 residues. Germline loops: CDR1 SGHVS, CDR2 FNYEAQ. CDR3 in amino acids: CASSLGGGGSPDTQYF. The CDR3 DNA sequence: TGTGCCAGCAGCTTAGGCGGCGGGGGGTCTCCAGATACGCAGTATTTT. The variable domain in full, with the rest retrieved from reference TRBV7-6 and TRBJ2-3, is GAGVSQSPRYKVTKRGQDVALRCDPISGHVSLYWYRQALGQGPEFLTYFNYEAQQDKSGLPNDRFSAERPEGSISTLTIQRTEQRDSAMYRCASSLGGGGSPDTQYFGPGTRLTVL.

The gene calls are TRBV11-2 and TRBJ1-2; TRBD1 matches 7 bases. This CDR3 region has 15 residues. V lost 2 bases and J lost 6; bases outside the gene matches: 9. CDR1 and CDR2 from the germline V gene are SGHAT and FQNNGV. CDR3 DNA sequence: TGTGCCAGCAGCTTACAGGTCATAGGGGGCCATGGCTACACCTTC. Its protein is CASSLQVIGGHGYTF.

The V gene is TRBV11-3, the J gene TRBJ2-7, with a weak D call TRBD2 (6 bases). Germline lookup yields CDR1 SGHNT and CDR2 YENEEA. The CDR3 extends over 14 amino acids. The V and J ends lost 5 bases and 2 bases respectively, with 13 bases between them. CDR3 nucleotide sequence: TGTGCCAGCAGCCTAACGGGACTCACCTACGAGCAGTACTTC. This encodes CASSLTGLTYEQYF. Looking up the rest from reference TRBV11-3 and TRBJ2-7 gives the full variable domain: EAGVVQSPRYKIIEKKQPVAFWCNPISGHNTLYWYLQNLGQGPELLIRYENEEAVDDSQLPKDRFSAERLKGVDSTLKIQPAELGDSAVYLCASSLTGLTYEQYFGPGTRLTVT.

This clone was seen once. The V call is TRBV27, the J call TRBJ2-4; a possible D gene is TRBD1 (6 bases). Germline CDR1 reads MNHEY; CDR2 reads SMNVEV (reference sequence). The CDR3 runs to 13 residues. Trimming cost V 5 bases and J 8 bases, with 13 bases left between them. Written as DNA, the CDR3 is TGTGCCAGCAGTCTACAGGGAGTGGACATTCAGTACTTC. The encoded protein is CASSLQGVDIQYF.

V usage is TRBV28 and J usage is TRBJ2-4, with D unresolved. CDR1 and CDR2 (germline): MDHEN, SYDVKM. The CDR3 runs 14 residues. V was clipped by 5 bases and J by 10 bases, with 18 bases between them. The CDR3 DNA is TGTGCCAGCAGTGCCCCTCACGGGTCGGAGATTCAGTACTTC. This gives the protein CASSAPHGSEIQYF.